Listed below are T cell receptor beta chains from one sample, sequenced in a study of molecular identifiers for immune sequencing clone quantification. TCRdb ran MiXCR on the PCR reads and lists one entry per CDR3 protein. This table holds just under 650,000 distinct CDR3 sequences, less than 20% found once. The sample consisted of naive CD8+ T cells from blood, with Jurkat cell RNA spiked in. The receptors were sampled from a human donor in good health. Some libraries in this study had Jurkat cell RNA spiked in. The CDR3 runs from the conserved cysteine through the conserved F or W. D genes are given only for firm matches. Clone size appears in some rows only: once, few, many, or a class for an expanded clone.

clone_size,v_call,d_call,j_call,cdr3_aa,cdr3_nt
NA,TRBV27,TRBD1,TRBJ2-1,CASSLSPWTGRGNNEQLF,TGTGCCAGCAGTTTGAGCCCCTGGACAGGTAGGGGAAACAATGAGCAGCTCTTC
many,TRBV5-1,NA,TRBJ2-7,CASSLALTGNSYEQYF,TGCGCCAGCAGCTTAGCGCTTACAGGGAACTCCTACGAGCAGTACTTC
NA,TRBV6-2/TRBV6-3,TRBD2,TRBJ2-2,CASRVGLAGHTGELFF,TGTGCCAGCAGGGTGGGACTAGCGGGACACACCGGGGAGCTGTTTTTT
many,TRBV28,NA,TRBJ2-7,CASISPGAPYEQYF,TGTGCCAGCATTTCACCGGGGGCCCCATACGAGCAGTACTTC
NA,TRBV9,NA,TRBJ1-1,CASSVGGSTEALF,TGTGCCAGCAGCGTAGGAGGCAGCACTGAAGCTCTCTTT
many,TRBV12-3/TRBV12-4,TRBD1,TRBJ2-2,CASSPGQGDTGELFF,TGTGCCAGCAGTCCCGGACAGGGGGACACCGGGGAGCTGTTTTTT
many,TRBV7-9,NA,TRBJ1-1,CATAWGASTEAFF,TGTGCCACGGCCTGGGGGGCGAGTACTGAAGCTTTCTTT
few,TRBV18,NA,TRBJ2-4,CASSPGANIQYF,TGTGCCAGCTCACCCGGGGCAAACATTCAGTACTTC
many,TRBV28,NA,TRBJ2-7,CASSSYPERTYEQYF,TGTGCCAGCAGTTCCTACCCGGAGAGGACCTACGAGCAGTACTTC
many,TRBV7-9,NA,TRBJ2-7,CASSLDRVAEQYF,TGTGCCAGCAGCTTAGATCGGGTTGCCGAGCAGTACTTC
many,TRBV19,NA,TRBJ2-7,CASSSGLDSYEQYF,TGTGCCAGTTCGTCGGGACTGGACTCCTACGAGCAGTACTTC
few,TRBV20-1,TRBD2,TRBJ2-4,CSAREPLAGDIAKNIQYF,TGCAGTGCTAGAGAACCACTAGCGGGTGATATAGCCAAAAACATTCAGTACTTC
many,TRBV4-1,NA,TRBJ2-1,CASSPETGRNEQFF,TGCGCCAGCAGCCCCGAAACAGGGAGGAATGAGCAGTTCTTC
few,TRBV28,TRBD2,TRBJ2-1,CASSLGTSFHNEQFF,TGTGCCAGCAGTTTAGGGACTAGCTTCCACAATGAGCAGTTCTTC
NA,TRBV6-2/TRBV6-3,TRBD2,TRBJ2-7,CASSYGTSEAYEQYF,TGTGCCAGCAGCTACGGGACTAGCGAGGCCTACGAGCAGTACTTC
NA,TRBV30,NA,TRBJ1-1,CACEGAGPNTEAFF,TGTGCCTGTGAGGGCGCGGGGCCGAACACTGAAGCTTTCTTT
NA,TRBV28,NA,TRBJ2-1,CATLPGASSYNEQSF,TGTGCCACCCTCCCTGGGGCCAGCTCCTACAATGAGCAGTCCTTC
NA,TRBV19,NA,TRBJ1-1,CASSIWDLGTEAFF,TGTGCCAGTAGTATTTGGGATTTGGGAACTGAAGCTTTCTTT
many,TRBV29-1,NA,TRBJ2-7,CSVEVGNEQYF,TGCAGCGTTGAAGTGGGGAACGAGCAGTACTTC
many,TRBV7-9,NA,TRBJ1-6,CASSLAEGVGSPLHF,TGTGCCAGCAGCTTAGCGGAAGGGGTGGGATCACCCCTCCACTTT
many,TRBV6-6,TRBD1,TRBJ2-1,CASRLTGGWDNEQFF,TGTGCCAGCAGATTGACAGGGGGCTGGGACAATGAGCAGTTCTTC
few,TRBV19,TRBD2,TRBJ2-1,CASSRMGTTGSNEQFF,TGTGCCAGTAGTCGAATGGGGACTACGGGGTCCAATGAGCAGTTCTTC
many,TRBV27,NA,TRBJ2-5,CASSTRGLQETQYF,TGTGCCAGCAGTACCCGGGGATTACAAGAGACCCAGTACTTC
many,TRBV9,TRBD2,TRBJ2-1,CASSASGTSQKREQFF,TGTGCCAGCAGTGCATCCGGGACTAGTCAGAAACGAGAGCAGTTCTTC
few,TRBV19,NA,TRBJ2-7,CASSIFLRGTYEQYF,TGTGCCAGTAGTATTTTTCTCCGAGGGACCTACGAGCAGTACTTC
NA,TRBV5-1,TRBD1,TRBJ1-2,CASSTGQGIYYGYTF,TGCGCCAGCAGCACCGGACAGGGAATATACTATGGCTACACCTTC
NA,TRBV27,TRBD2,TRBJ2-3,CASSLEGLAGGTDTQYF,TGTGCCAGCAGTCTGGAGGGGCTAGCGGGGGGCACAGATACGCAGTATTTT
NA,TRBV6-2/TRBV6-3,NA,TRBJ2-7,CASSYQGPTYEQYF,TGTGCCAGCAGTTATCAGGGCCCGACCTACGAGCAGTACTTC
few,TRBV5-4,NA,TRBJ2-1,CASSSTPSSYNEQFF,TGTGCCAGCAGCTCCACCCCAAGCTCCTACAATGAGCAGTTCTTC
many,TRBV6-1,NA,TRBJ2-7,CASSKVEQYF,TGTGCCAGCAGTAAGGTCGAGCAGTACTTC
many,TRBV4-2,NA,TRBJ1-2,CASSQHRGQANYGYTF,TGTGCCAGCAGCCAACATAGGGGACAAGCTAACTATGGCTACACCTTC
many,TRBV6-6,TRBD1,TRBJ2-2,CASSDVGTGVAGELFF,TGTGCCAGCAGTGACGTGGGTACAGGGGTCGCCGGGGAGCTGTTTTTT
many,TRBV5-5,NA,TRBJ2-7,CASSLAPDRGSSYEQYF,TGTGCCAGCAGCTTGGCCCCCGATCGGGGGAGCTCCTACGAGCAGTACTTC
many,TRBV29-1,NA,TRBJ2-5,CSVLSRDPGTQYF,TGCAGCGTCTTAAGCCGGGACCCTGGGACCCAGTACTTC
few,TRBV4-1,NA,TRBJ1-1,CASSQVGPGMTEAFF,TGCGCCAGCAGCCAAGTGGGTCCAGGGATGACTGAAGCTTTCTTT
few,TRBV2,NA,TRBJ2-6,CASSGDRVTGANVLTF,TGTGCCAGCAGTGGCGATAGGGTGACTGGGGCCAACGTCCTGACTTTC
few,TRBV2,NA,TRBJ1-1,CASSEDFYEGRGAFF,TGTGCCAGCAGTGAAGATTTTTATGAGGGTCGGGGAGCTTTCTTT
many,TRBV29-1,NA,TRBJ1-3,CSVEGTASGNTIYF,TGCAGCGTTGAAGGGACAGCGTCTGGAAACACCATATATTTT
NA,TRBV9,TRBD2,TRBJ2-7,CASSGSGGLNEQYF,TGTGCCAGCAGCGGAAGCGGGGGTTTGAACGAGCAGTACTTC
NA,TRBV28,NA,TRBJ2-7,CASSAGDLEQYF,TGTGCCAGCAGCGCAGGGGACCTCGAGCAGTACTTC
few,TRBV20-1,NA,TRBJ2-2,CSARDKRAYTGELFF,TGCAGTGCTAGAGATAAGCGGGCCTACACCGGGGAGCTGTTTTTT
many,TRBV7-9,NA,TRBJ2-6,CASSPKSFSGANVLTF,TGTGCCAGCAGTCCAAAGTCATTCTCAGGGGCCAACGTCCTGACTTTC
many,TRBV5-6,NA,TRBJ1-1,CASSLGVGRNEAFF,TGTGCCAGCAGCTTGGGGGTCGGTCGAAATGAAGCTTTCTTT
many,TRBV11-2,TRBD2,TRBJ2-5,CASSLGDYLYQETQYF,TGTGCCAGCAGCTTAGGGGACTACTTGTACCAAGAGACCCAGTACTTC
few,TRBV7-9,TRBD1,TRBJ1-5,CASSAGQDHNQPQHF,TGTGCCAGCAGCGCAGGACAGGATCACAATCAGCCCCAGCATTTT
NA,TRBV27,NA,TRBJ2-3,CASSLYYRTTDTQYF,TGTGCCAGCAGTTTGTACTATCGAACCACAGATACGCAGTATTTT
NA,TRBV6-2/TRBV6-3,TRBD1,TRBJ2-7,CASSYSPTTGSSYEQYF,TGTGCCAGCAGTTACTCGCCGACGACAGGGTCGTCCTACGAGCAGTACTTC
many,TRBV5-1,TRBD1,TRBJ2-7,CASSLDRGYEQYF,TGCGCCAGCAGCTTGGACAGGGGCTACGAGCAGTACTTC
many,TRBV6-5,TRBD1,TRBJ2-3,CASSYSFDRVGTDTQYF,TGTGCCAGCAGTTACTCCTTCGACAGGGTGGGCACAGATACGCAGTATTTT
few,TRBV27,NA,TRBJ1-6,CASSLRPRDSPLHF,TGTGCCAGCAGTCTCAGACCTCGAGATTCACCCCTCCACTTT
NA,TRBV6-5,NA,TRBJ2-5,CASSYSAGFRTQCF,TGTGCCAGCAGTTACTCGGCGGGATTTCGGACCCAGTGCTTC
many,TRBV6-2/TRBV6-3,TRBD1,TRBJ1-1,CASSYVPGQGVTEAFF,TGTGCCAGCAGCTATGTCCCGGGACAGGGGGTGACTGAAGCTTTCTTT